The clone carrying this T cell receptor beta chain was counted between two and nine times. The germline V and J ends were trimmed by 5 bases and 0 bases, with 11 bases remaining between them. CDR1 and CDR2 (germline): DFQATT, SNEGSKA (reference sequence). The CDR3 spans 14 residues. The data are from a study of T cells in Graves' hyperthyroidism and ophthalmopathy. Calling Graves' hyperthyroidism stable meant ophthalmopathy did not progress within 18 months. Patients showing uncontrolled infection, other autoimmune disease, pregnancy or lactation were ineligible. Using RNA transcripts as the source, TCR beta CDR3 regions were amplified. HTBI primers drove first-round RT-PCR of the TCR CDR3. From the multiplex PCR reads, TCRdb called clonotypes with MiXCR, one entry per CDR3 protein. The data hold approximately 870,000 distinct CDR3 sequences, with roughly 40% observed a single time.

The TCR originated in a man aged 18 to 29 with Graves' hyperthyroidism. The chain combines TRBV20-1 with TRBJ1-3; D unclear. Sequences were obtained from blood. The CDR3 region is CSAPQPSSGNTIYF. The CDR3 DNA reads as TGCAGTGCTCCTCAGCCGTCCTCTGGAAACACCATATATTTT.